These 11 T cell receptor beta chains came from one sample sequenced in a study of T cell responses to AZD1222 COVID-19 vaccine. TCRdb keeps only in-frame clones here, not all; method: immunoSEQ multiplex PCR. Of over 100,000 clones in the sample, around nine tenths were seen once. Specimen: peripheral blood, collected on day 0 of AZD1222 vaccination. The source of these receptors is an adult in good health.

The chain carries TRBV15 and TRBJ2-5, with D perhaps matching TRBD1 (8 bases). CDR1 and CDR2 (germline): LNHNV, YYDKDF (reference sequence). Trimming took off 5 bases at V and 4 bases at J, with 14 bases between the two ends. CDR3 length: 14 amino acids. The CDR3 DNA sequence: TGTGCCACCAGCCGAACAGGGGGGGGAGAGACCCAGTACTTC. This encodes CATSRTGGGETQYF.

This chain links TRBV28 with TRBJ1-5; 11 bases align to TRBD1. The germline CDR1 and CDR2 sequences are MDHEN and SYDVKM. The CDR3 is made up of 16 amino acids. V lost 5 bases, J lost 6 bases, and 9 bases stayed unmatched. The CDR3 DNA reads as TGTGCCAGCAGTGTAGAAGGACAGGGGGCGAGTCAGCCCCAGCATTTT. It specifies CASSVEGQGASQPQHF. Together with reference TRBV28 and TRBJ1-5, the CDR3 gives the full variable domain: DVKVTQSSRYLVKRTGEKVFLECVQDMDHENMFWYRQDPGLGLRLIYFSYDVKMKEKGDIPEGYSVSREKKERFSLILESASTNQTSMYLCASSVEGQGASQPQHFGDGTRLSIL.

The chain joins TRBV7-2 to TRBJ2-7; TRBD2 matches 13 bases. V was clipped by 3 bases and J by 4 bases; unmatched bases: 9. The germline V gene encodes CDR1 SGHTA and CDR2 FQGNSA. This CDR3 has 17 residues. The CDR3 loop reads CASSFRTSGGGRYEQYF. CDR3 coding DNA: TGTGCCAGCAGCTTTCGGACTAGCGGGGGCGGGCGTTACGAGCAGTACTTC. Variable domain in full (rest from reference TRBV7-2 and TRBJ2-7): GAGVSQSPSNKVTEKGKDVELRCDPISGHTALYWYRQSLGQGLEFLIYFQGNSAPDKSGLPSDRFSAERTGGSVSTLTIQRTQQEDSAVYLCASSFRTSGGGRYEQYFGPGTRLTVT.

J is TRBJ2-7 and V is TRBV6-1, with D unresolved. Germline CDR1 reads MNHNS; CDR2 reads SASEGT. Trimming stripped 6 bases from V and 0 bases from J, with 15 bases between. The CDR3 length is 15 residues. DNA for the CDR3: TGTGCCAGCAGCCTTCCCCAGGTTACCTCCTACGAGCAGTACTTC. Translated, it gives CASSLPQVTSYEQYF.

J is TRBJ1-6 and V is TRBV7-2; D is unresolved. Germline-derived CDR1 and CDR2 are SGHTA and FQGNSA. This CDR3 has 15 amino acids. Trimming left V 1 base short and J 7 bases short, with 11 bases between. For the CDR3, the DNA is TGTGCCAGCAGCTTAGACGAGACGGTAAATTCACCCCTCCACTTT. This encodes CASSLDETVNSPLHF. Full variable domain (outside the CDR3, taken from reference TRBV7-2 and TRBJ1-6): GAGVSQSPSNKVTEKGKDVELRCDPISGHTALYWYRQSLGQGLEFLIYFQGNSAPDKSGLPSDRFSAERTGGSVSTLTIQRTQQEDSAVYLCASSLDETVNSPLHFGNGTRLTVT.

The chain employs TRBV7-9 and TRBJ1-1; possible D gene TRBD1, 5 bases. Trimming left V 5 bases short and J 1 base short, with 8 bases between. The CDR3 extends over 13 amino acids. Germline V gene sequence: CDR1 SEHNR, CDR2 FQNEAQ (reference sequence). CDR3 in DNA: TGTGCCAGCAGCCCGGGGGGGAACACTGAAGCTTTCTTT. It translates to CASSPGGNTEAFF.

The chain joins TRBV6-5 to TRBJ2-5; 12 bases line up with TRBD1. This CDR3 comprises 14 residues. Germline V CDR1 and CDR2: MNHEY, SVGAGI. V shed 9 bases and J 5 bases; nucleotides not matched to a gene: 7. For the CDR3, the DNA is TGTGCCAGGGGCGGGACAGGGGGCTGGGAGACCCAGTACTTC. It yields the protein CARGGTGGWETQYF.

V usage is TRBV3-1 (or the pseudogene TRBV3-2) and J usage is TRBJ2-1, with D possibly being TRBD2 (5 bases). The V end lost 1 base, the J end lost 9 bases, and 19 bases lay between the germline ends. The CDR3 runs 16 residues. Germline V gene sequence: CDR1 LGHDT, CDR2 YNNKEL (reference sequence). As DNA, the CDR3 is TGTGCCAGCAGCCAAGTAGGAAGCGGTAAAGCAGGTGAGCAGTTCTTC. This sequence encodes CASSQVGSGKAGEQFF.

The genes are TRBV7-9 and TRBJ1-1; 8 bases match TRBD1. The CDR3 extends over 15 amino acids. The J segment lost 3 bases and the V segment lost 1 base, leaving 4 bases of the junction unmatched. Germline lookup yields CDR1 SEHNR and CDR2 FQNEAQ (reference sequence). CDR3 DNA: TGTGCCAGCAGCTTAGGCGGACAGGGCGACACTGAAGCTTTCTTT. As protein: CASSLGGQGDTEAFF.

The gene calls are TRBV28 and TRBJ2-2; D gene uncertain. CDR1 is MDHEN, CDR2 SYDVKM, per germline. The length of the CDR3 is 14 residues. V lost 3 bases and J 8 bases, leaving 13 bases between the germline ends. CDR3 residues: CASSLGYRRGELFF. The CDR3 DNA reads TGTGCCAGCAGTTTGGGCTACCGAAGAGGGGAGCTGTTTTTT.

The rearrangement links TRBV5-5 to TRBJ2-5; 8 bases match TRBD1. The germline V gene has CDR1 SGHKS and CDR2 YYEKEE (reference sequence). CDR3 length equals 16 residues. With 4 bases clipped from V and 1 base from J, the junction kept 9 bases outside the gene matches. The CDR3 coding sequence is TGTGCCAGCAGCCTCGGGACAGGAGGGCTCCAAGAGACCCAGTACTTC. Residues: CASSLGTGGLQETQYF.